The next 20 T cell receptor beta chains were all read from a single sample in a study of CD8+ T cells in alopecia areata. cDNA prepared by RNA extraction and subsequent reverse transcription served as the template for sequencing. The assay was immunoSEQ multiplex PCR, and TCRdb's table has in-frame clones only and misses some. The table lists 95,000 to 110,000 clones, 55% of them singletons. Source material: CD4+ T cells sorted from blood. Receptors originate from a human donor in good health.

A few counts support this clone. V gene TRBV30 combines with J gene TRBJ2-5; 11 nucleotides align to TRBD2. V shed 5 bases and J 4 bases; nucleotides not matched to a gene: 9. CDR3 length: 15 residues. Per the germline V gene, CDR1 is GTSNPN and CDR2 is SVGIG (reference sequence). This CDR3 is CAWAYSGGAGETQYF. Here the CDR3 DNA reads TGTGCCTGGGCCTATAGCGGGGGGGCGGGAGAGACCCAGTACTTC.

V is TRBV30 and J is TRBJ1-2; D gene uncertain. CDR3 length: 12 amino acids. Germline-derived CDR1 and CDR2 are GTSNPN and SVGIG (reference sequence). Trimming stripped 4 bases from V and 4 bases from J, with 10 bases between. CDR3 coding DNA: TGTGCCTGGAACTCAGGCAGCTATGGCTACACCTTC. Its translation is CAWNSGSYGYTF.

The rearrangement joins TRBV25-1 to TRBJ2-7, with unresolved D. CDR3 length equals 15 residues. Per germline, CDR1 MGHDK and CDR2 SYGVNS. The V gene lost 2 bases and the J gene lost 0 bases, with 11 bases spanning the gap. In nucleotides, the CDR3 is TGTGCCAGCAGTGAACCAGGCGCGCGCTCCTACGAGCAGTACTTC. Translating it yields CASSEPGARSYEQYF.

This clone was observed a single time. The chain combines TRBV7-2 with TRBJ2-5, with TRBD2 as a possible D gene (5 bases). CDR3 length equals 15 residues. Germline CDR1 SGHTA, CDR2 FQGNSA. V lost 0 bases and J lost 6, with 14 bases in between. CDR3 DNA sequence: TGTGCCAGCAGCTTAGCTGCCGGGGTGGGGAAGACCCAGTACTTC. Residues: CASSLAAGVGKTQYF. Drawing the rest from reference TRBV7-2 and TRBJ2-5, the complete variable domain is GAGVSQSPSNKVTEKGKDVELRCDPISGHTALYWYRQSLGQGLEFLIYFQGNSAPDKSGLPSDRFSAERTGGSVSTLTIQRTQQEDSAVYLCASSLAAGVGKTQYFGPGTRLLVL.

The rearrangement joins TRBV4-1 to TRBJ2-7; 7 positions agree with TRBD1. The germline V gene has CDR1 MGHRA and CDR2 YSYEKL. The CDR3 is made up of 13 amino acids. V lost 4 bases to trimming and J lost 3 bases; unmatched junction nucleotides: 3. The CDR3 nucleotides read TGCGCCAGCAGCCGGGGACAGTTCTACGAGCAGTACTTC. It is translated as CASSRGQFYEQYF.

The chain joins TRBV30 to TRBJ1-2; D may be TRBD1 (5 bases). From germline, CDR1 is GTSNPN and CDR2 SVGIG (reference sequence). This CDR3 region has 12 residues. Trimming pared 4 bases from V and 4 bases from J, leaving 10 bases between. CDR3 nucleotides: TGTGCCTGGACGGGGGGGACCTATGGCTACACCTTC. It codes for CAWTGGTYGYTF. The full variable domain, completed using reference TRBV30 and TRBJ1-2, is SQTIHQWPATLVQPVGSPLSLECTVEGTSNPNLYWYRQAAGRGLQLLFYSVGIGQISSEVPQNLSASRPQDRQFILSSKKLLLSDSGFYLCAWTGGTYGYTFGSGTRLTVV.

The chain couples TRBV30 to TRBJ2-7, with 7 bases that match TRBD1. The CDR3 sequence is 13 residues long. Germline loops: CDR1 GTSNPN, CDR2 SVGIG (reference sequence). V lost 2 bases, J lost 6 bases, and 7 bases stayed unmatched. The CDR3 DNA reads TGTGCCTGGAGTACAGGGGACGGTTCCGAGCAGTACTTC. This gives the protein CAWSTGDGSEQYF.

The chain couples TRBV5-1 to TRBJ2-1; the match to TRBD2 covers 8 bases. This CDR3 has 19 residues. CDR1 SGHRS and CDR2 YFSETQ come from the germline V gene. V was pared by 0 bases and J by 5 bases, with 16 bases of the junction left unmatched. The CDR3 DNA reads TGCGCCAGCAGCTTGGTTGGACCGGTGGTAGCGGGGCCTCACAATGAGCAGTTCTTC. Translated, it gives CASSLVGPVVAGPHNEQFF. Variable domain in full (rest from reference TRBV5-1 and TRBJ2-1): KAGVTQTPRYLIKTRGQQVTLSCSPISGHRSVSWYQQTPGQGLQFLFEYFSETQRNKGNFPGRFSGRQFSNSRSEMNVSTLELGDSALYLCASSLVGPVVAGPHNEQFFGPGTRLTVL.

In nucleotides, the CDR3 is TGCAGCGTTGAAGCGGGGGCCGACACAGATACGCAGTATTTT. Protein: CSVEAGADTDTQYF. The chain has TRBV29-1 and TRBJ2-3; D could derive from TRBD1 or TRBD2 (6 bases each). V lost 1 base to trimming and J lost 2 bases, with 10 bases between them. The CDR3 is made up of 14 amino acids. Germline V gene sequence: CDR1 SQVTM, CDR2 ANQGSEA.

The rearrangement links TRBV7-9 to TRBJ2-2; D unresolved. V gave up 2 bases and J gave up 4 bases, with 8 bases separating them. From germline, CDR1 is SEHNR and CDR2 FQNEAQ (reference sequence). The CDR3 covers 14 residues. The CDR3 protein is CASSLSQRTGELFF. CDR3 sequence (DNA): TGTGCCAGCAGCTTAAGCCAGCGCACCGGGGAGCTGTTTTTT.

Comment on this clone: One junction end does not reproduce the germline sequence, and a read error may be involved. The chain employs TRBV5-1 and TRBJ2-1; 7 bases line up with TRBD2. Germline CDR1 is SGHRS and CDR2 is YFSETQ. CDR3 length: 14 residues. CDR3 protein: CASSPGASGSPAVF. The CDR3 coding sequence is TGCGCCAGCAGCCCTGGGGCTAGCGGTAGCCCTGCCGTCTTC.

V usage is TRBV6-1 and J usage is TRBJ2-2; TRBD2 might be the D (5 bases). This CDR3 contains 14 residues. Germline-derived CDR1 and CDR2 are MNHNS and SASEGT. Trimming shortened V by 10 bases and J by 13 bases, and 25 bases separated the two germline ends. CDR3 amino acids: CATRRQAFDPMLFF. DNA for the CDR3: TGTGCCACTCGGAGGCAGGCGTTCGACCCGATGCTGTTTTTT.

The sample holds a few counts of this clone. The gene calls are TRBV6-5 and TRBJ2-2; a possible D gene is TRBD1 (6 bases). Deletions cut 6 bases from V and 7 bases from J, with 9 bases between. The CDR3 has 12 residues. CDR1 and CDR2 from the germline V gene are MNHEY and SVGAGI. The CDR3 sequence: CASRRQDGELFF. CDR3 sequence (DNA): TGTGCCAGCAGGCGACAGGACGGGGAGCTGTTTTTT.

This clone was observed a few times. This chain uses TRBV7-6 with TRBJ1-5; maybe TRBD1 (5 bases). The CDR3 consists of 15 residues. Germline CDR1 SGHVS, CDR2 FNYEAQ. V gave up 3 bases and J gave up 4 bases, with 13 bases separating them. CDR3 protein: CASSLQSGFNQPQHF. Written as DNA, the CDR3 is TGTGCCAGCAGCTTGCAATCAGGGTTTAATCAGCCCCAGCATTTT.

The CDR3 DNA sequence: TGTGCCAGCAGTGAGTCCGTCGGGGGAAGTATCGCAGATACGCAGTATTTT. This sequence encodes CASSESVGGSIADTQYF. The rearrangement joins TRBV25-1 to TRBJ2-3, with D perhaps matching TRBD2 (6 bases). CDR1 and CDR2 (germline): MGHDK, SYGVNS. This CDR3 has 17 residues. Trimming shortened V by 3 bases and J by 4 bases, and 20 bases separated the two germline ends. Full variable domain (missing parts from reference TRBV25-1 and TRBJ2-3): EADIYQTPRYLVIGTGKKITLECSQTMGHDKMYWYQQDPGMELHLIHYSYGVNSTEKGDLSSESTVSRIRTEHFPLTLESARPSHTSQYLCASSESVGGSIADTQYFGPGTRLTVL.

J is TRBJ2-7 and V is TRBV5-4; 8 bases align to TRBD1. This CDR3 has 13 residues. From germline, CDR1 is SGHNT and CDR2 YYREEE (reference sequence). The V and J ends lost 5 bases and 5 bases, in that order; junction bases with no gene match: 6. The CDR3 DNA sequence: TGTGCCAGCAGTTCGACAGGGGTAGACGAGCAGTACTTC. Protein product: CASSSTGVDEQYF.

The chain uses TRBV9 and TRBJ2-3; TRBD2 aligns across 9 bases. This CDR3 has 14 amino acids. The germline gives CDR1 SGDLS, CDR2 YYNGEE. The ends lost 3 bases at V and 2 bases at J; junction bases unmatched: 1. CDR3 bases: TGTGCCAGCAGCGAGCGGGGGGCCACAGATACGCAGTATTTT. Amino acid sequence: CASSERGATDTQYF.

The V and J genes are TRBV11-2 and TRBJ2-4; D may be TRBD2 (6 bases). Germline V gives CDR1 SGHAT, CDR2 FQNNGV. The CDR3 runs 16 residues. V lost 5 bases and J 0 bases, leaving 14 bases between the germline ends. The CDR3 sequence is CASSPGWGVAKNIQYF. In DNA, the CDR3 is TGTGCCAGCAGCCCAGGGTGGGGGGTAGCCAAAAACATTCAGTACTTC. The whole variable domain, filled in from reference TRBV11-2 and TRBJ2-4, reads EAGVAQSPRYKIIEKRQSVAFWCNPISGHATLYWYQQILGQGPKLLIQFQNNGVVDDSQLPKDRFSAERLKGVDSTLKIQPAKLEDSAVYLCASSPGWGVAKNIQYFGAGTRLSVL.

The CDR3 sequence: CSVGTNSYNEQFF. The CDR3 DNA reads TGCAGCGTCGGGACTAACTCCTACAATGAGCAGTTCTTC. The genes are TRBV29-1 and TRBJ2-1; 7 bases match TRBD2. Germline lookup yields CDR1 SQVTM and CDR2 ANQGSEA. The CDR3 runs 13 residues. V trimming: 6 bases; J trimming: 0 bases; junction bases outside the gene matches: 2.

The sample holds a few counts of this clone. The chain carries TRBV29-1 and TRBJ2-7; a possible D gene is TRBD2 (6 bases). Germline values: CDR1 SQVTM, CDR2 ANQGSEA. This CDR3 region has 14 residues. The V gene lost 4 bases and the J gene lost 0 bases, with 13 bases spanning the gap. The CDR3 protein is CSVVLAGSSYEQYF. CDR3 nucleotides: TGCAGCGTTGTTTTGGCGGGGAGCTCCTACGAGCAGTACTTC.